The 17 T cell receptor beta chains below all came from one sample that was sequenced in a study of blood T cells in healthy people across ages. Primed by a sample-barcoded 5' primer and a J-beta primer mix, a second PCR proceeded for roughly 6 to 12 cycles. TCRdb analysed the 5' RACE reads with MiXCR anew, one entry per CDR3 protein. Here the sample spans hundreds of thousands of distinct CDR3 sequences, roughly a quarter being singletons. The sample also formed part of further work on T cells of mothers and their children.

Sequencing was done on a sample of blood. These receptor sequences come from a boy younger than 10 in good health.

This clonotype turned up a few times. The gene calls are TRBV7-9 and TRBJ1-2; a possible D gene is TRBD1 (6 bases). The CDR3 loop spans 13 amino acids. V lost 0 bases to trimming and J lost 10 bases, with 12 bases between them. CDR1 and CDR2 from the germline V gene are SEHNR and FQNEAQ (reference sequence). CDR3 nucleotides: TGTGCCAGCAGCTTAGCCAGGGGACCCGACTACACCTTC. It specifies CASSLARGPDYTF. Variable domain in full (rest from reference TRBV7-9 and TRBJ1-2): DTGVSQNPRHKITKRGQNVTFRCDPISEHNRLYWYRQTLGQGPEFLTYFQNEAQLEKSRLLSDRFSAERPKGSFSTLEIQRTEQGDSAMYLCASSLARGPDYTFGSGTRLTVV.

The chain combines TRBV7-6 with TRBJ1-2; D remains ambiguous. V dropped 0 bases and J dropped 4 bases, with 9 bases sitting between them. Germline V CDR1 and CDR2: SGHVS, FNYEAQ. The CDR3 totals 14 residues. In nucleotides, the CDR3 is TGTGCCAGCAGCTTAGCGCGGGCTATCTATGGCTACACCTTC. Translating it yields CASSLARAIYGYTF.

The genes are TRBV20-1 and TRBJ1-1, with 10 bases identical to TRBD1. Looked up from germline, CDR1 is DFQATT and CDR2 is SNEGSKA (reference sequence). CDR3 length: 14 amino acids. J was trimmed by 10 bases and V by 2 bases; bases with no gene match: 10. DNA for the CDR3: TGCAGTGCTAGATGGCCTCCGGGACAGGGGACAGCTTTCTTT. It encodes CSARWPPGQGTAFF.

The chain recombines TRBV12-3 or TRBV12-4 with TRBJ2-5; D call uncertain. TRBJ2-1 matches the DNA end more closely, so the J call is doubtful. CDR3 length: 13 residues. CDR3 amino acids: CATSGVARNEQFF. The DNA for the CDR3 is TGTGCCACCTCCGGAGTAGCACGCAATGAGCAGTTCTTC.

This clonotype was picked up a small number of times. The CDR3 nucleotides are TGTGCCAGTAGTTGGCTAGCGGGAGGAACCTACGAGCAGTACTTC. This codes for CASSWLAGGTYEQYF. V usage is TRBV19 and J usage is TRBJ2-7; 11 bases align to TRBD2. Germline CDR1 and CDR2: LNHDA and SQIVND (reference sequence). This CDR3 has 15 amino acids. V dropped 5 bases and J dropped 2; count of bases not matched to a gene: 5.

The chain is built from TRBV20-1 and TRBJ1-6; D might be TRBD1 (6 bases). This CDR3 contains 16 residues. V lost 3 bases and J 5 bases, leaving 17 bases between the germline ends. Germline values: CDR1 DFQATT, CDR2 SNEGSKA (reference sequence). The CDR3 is CSASEGRGANNSPLHF. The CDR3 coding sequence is TGCAGTGCTAGTGAGGGAAGGGGGGCTAATAATTCACCCCTCCACTTT.

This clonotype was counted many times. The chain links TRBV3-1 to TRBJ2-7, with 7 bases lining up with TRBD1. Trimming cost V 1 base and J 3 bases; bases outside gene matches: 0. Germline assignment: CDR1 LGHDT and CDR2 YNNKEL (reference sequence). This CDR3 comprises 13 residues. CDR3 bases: TGTGCCAGCAGCCAAGGACAGGGCTACGAGCAGTACTTC. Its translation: CASSQGQGYEQYF.

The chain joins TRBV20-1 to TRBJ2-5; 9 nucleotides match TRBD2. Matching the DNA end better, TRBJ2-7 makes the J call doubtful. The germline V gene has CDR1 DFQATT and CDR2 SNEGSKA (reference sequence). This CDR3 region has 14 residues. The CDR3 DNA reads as TGCAGTGCCCAGTCGCCTGCGGGGGGGGGCGAGCAGTACTTC. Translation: CSAQSPAGGGEQYF.

CDR3 region: CASSSQNEENIQYF. In nucleotides, the CDR3 is TGCGCCAGCAGCAGTCAGAATGAGGAAAACATTCAGTACTTC. The gene calls are TRBV5-1 and TRBJ2-4; D is unclear. Germline V gene lookup returns CDR1 SGHRS and CDR2 YFSETQ. This CDR3 comprises 14 residues. The V end was cut by 4 bases, the J end by 5 bases, with 13 bases between.

This chain's CDR3 is CGGQGRAEKLFF. CDR3 coding DNA: TGCGGGGGCCAGGGGAGGGCTGAAAAACTGTTTTTT. The chain recombines TRBV20-1 with TRBJ1-4; possible D gene TRBD1, 6 bases. The CDR3 covers 12 residues. CDR1 and CDR2 (germline): DFQATT, SNEGSKA (reference sequence).

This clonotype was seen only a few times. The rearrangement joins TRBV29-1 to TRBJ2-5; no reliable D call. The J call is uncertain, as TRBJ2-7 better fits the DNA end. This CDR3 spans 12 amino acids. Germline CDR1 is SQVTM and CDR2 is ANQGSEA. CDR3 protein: CSVLSVTYEQYF. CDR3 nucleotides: TGCAGCGTTCTCAGCGTTACCTACGAGCAGTACTTC.

CDR3 sequence: CASSIGFNYGYTF. The CDR3 nucleotides read TGTGCCAGTAGTATCGGGTTCAACTATGGCTACACCTTC. This rearrangement joins TRBV19 to TRBJ1-2; D not resolved. Germline V gene lookup returns CDR1 LNHDA and CDR2 SQIVND (reference sequence). The CDR3 extends over 13 amino acids. V dropped 3 bases and J dropped 2 bases, with 7 bases sitting between them.

CDR3 loop: CASSSRRTTNEKLFF. In DNA form, the CDR3 reads TGTGCCAGCAGTAGCCGGAGAACAACTAATGAAAAACTGTTTTTT. The chain links TRBV6-5 to TRBJ1-4; the D is unclear. Germline assignment: CDR1 MNHEY and CDR2 SVGAGI. With 5 bases removed from V and 0 bases from J, the gap between germline ends came to 10 bases. This CDR3 contains 15 residues.

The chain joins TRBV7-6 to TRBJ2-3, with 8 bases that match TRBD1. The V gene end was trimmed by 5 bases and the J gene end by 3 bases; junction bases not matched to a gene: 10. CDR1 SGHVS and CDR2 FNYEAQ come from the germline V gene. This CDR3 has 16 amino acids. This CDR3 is CASSDSGTGLTDTQYF. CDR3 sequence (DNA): TGTGCCAGCAGCGATTCCGGGACAGGACTAACAGATACGCAGTATTTT.

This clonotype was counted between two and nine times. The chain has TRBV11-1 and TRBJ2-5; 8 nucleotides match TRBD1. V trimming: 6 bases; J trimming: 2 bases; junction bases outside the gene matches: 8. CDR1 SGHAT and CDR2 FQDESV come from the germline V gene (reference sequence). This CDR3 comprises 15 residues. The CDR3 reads CASSFLDREQETQYF. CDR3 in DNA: TGTGCCAGCAGTTTTTTGGACAGGGAACAAGAGACCCAGTACTTC.

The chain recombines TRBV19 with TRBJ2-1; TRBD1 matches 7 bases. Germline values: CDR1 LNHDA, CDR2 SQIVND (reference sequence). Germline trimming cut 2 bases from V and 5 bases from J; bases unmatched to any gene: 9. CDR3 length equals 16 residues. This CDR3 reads CASSIFDRADHNEQFF. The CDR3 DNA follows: TGTGCCAGTAGTATATTTGACAGGGCCGACCACAATGAGCAGTTCTTC.

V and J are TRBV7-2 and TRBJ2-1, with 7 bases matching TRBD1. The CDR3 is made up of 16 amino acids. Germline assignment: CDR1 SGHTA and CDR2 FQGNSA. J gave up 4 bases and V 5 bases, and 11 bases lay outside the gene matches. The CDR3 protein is CASSANPGTAYNEQFF. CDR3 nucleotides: TGTGCCAGCAGCGCAAACCCCGGGACAGCTTACAATGAGCAGTTCTTC.